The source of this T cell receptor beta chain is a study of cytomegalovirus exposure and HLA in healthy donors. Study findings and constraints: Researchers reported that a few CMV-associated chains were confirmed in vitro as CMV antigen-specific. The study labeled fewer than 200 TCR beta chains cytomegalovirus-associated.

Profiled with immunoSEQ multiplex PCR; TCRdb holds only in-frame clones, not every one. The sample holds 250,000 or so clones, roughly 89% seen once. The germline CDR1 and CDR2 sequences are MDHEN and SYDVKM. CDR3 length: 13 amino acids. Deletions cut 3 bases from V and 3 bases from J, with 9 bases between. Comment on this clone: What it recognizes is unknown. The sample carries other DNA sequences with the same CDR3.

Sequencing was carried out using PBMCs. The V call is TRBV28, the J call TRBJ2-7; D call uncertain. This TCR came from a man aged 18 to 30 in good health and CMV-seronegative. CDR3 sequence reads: CASSLGLSYEQYF. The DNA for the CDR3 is TGTGCCAGCAGTTTGGGCCTGAGCTACGAGCAGTACTTC.